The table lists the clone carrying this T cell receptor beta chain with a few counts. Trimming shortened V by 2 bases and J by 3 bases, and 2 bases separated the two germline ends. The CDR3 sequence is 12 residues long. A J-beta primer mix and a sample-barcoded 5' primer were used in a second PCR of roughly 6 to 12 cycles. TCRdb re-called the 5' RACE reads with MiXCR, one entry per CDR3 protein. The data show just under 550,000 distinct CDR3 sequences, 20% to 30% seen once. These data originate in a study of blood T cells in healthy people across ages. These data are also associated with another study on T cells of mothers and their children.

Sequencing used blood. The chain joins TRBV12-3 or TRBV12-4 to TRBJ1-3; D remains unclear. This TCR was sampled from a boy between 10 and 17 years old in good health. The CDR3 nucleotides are TGTGCCAGCAGTTTACTTGGAAACACCATATATTTT. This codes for CASSLLGNTIYF.